Reported below is one TCR beta chain. These data originate in a study of blood T cell repertoires in COVID-19. Residents of under 25 US areas, aged roughly 18 to 90 years, made up the participants. Assignments of participants to cohorts depended upon their own reported clinical history. This CDR3 contains 13 residues. CDR1 is SQVTM and CDR2 is ANQGSEA in the germline V gene. With 5 bases removed from V and 2 bases from J, the gap between germline ends came to 10 bases. Per the authors' pipeline: Reference gene primer amplification yielded estimated nucleated cell counts. Clones were sequenced by immunoSEQ multiplex PCR, and TCRdb holds only the in-frame ones, with some missing. D and trimming were read from the DNA, whereas the V and J calls and clone size are those reported in that table. The table lists about 220,000 clones, 88% of them singletons.

The sequenced sample was PBMCs or T cells enriched from blood (not recorded which). This rearrangement joins TRBV29-1 to TRBJ1-5; maybe TRBD1 (5 bases). This sequence was found in a woman in her twenties or thirties who had recovered from COVID-19. The CDR3 protein is CSVRWGGNQPQHF. CDR3 in DNA: TGCAGCGTTCGATGGGGCGGCAATCAGCCCCAGCATTTT.